One T cell receptor beta chain is described in this entry. The CDR3 is 16 amino acids. The germline V gene has CDR1 SGHTA and CDR2 FQGTGA. The germline V and J ends were trimmed by 0 bases and 0 bases, with 11 bases remaining between them. The sample comes from a study of blood T cell repertoires in COVID-19. Study at large: The United States, Italy and Spain were the sources of the acute and convalescent COVID-19 samples. Sample material is recorded as cDNA or gDNA derived from T cells, B-cell-depleted T cells, or PBMCs.

Authors' analysis steps: How many nucleated cells were present was estimated from reference gene primer amplification. Profiled with immunoSEQ multiplex PCR; TCRdb holds only in-frame clones, not every one. That table supplies the V and J calls and clone size; D and trimming were determined from the DNA. The profile shows 200,000 to 250,000 clones, about 90% of them singletons. What was sequenced was peripheral blood. This chain uses TRBV7-3 with TRBJ1-1, with D possibly matching TRBD1 (6 bases). This TCR came from a man aged 35 to 55 with active or convalescent COVID-19. The CDR3 region is CASSLTAAGVNTEAFF. The DNA of the CDR3 is TGTGCCAGCAGCTTAACCGCCGCAGGGGTGAACACTGAAGCTTTCTTT.